Below, one T cell receptor beta chain is given with its context. Per the germline V gene, CDR1 is MNHNS and CDR2 is SASEGT. J gave up 8 bases and V 7 bases, and 4 bases lay outside the gene matches. The CDR3 is 12 amino acids. The entry originates in a study of cytomegalovirus exposure and HLA in healthy donors. A multiplex PCR was run with 60 Vbeta primers and 13 Jbeta primers. Here immunoSEQ multiplex PCR was the method, and the copy in TCRdb shows in-frame clones only, minus some. The sample holds around 140,000 clones. The sequenced material came from PBMCs. The chain recombines TRBV6-1 with TRBJ2-4; TRBD1 aligns across 8 bases. The receptor was isolated from a woman aged 35 to 49 in good health and CMV-seropositive. In DNA, the CDR3 is TGTGCCAGCAAGGACAGGGAGGACATTCAGTACTTC. Translated, it gives CASKDREDIQYF.